The sequence of this TCR beta chain was determined in a study of blood T cell repertoires in COVID-19. About the study: COVID-19 samples from acute and convalescent phases originated in the United States, Italy and Spain.

Clones were read by immunoSEQ multiplex PCR, and TCRdb kept only the in-frame ones, dropping some. The table includes about 310,000 clones, 75% to 90% detected once. V lost 0 bases and J 2 bases, leaving 7 bases between the germline ends. The CDR3 contains 14 residues. The germline V gene encodes CDR1 SGHRS and CDR2 YFSETQ. Specimen: PBMCs or T cells enriched from blood (not recorded which). The sequence was collected from a woman aged 25 to 39 who had been exposed to COVID-19. The chain links TRBV5-1 to TRBJ2-3; D not certain. The CDR3 bases are TGCGCCAGCAGCTTGGCCTTAGCCACAGATACGCAGTATTTT. Protein sequence: CASSLALATDTQYF. Full variable domain (outside the CDR3, taken from reference TRBV5-1 and TRBJ2-3): KAGVTQTPRYLIKTRGQQVTLSCSPISGHRSVSWYQQTPGQGLQFLFEYFSETQRNKGNFPGRFSGRQFSNSRSEMNVSTLELGDSALYLCASSLALATDTQYFGPGTRLTVL.